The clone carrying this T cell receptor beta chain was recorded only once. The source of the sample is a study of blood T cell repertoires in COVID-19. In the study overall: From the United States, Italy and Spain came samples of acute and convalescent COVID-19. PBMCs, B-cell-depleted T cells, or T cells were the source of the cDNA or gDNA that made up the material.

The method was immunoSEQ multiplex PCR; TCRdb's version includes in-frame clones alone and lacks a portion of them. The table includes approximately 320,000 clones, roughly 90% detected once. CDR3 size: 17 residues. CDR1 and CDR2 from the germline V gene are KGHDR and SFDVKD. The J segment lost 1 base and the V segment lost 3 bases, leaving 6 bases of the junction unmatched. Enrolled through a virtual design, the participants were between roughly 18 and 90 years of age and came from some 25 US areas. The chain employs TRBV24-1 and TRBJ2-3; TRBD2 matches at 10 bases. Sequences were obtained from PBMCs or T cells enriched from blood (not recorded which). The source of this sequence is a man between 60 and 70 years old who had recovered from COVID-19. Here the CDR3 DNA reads TGTGCCACCAGTGATGGATCCGGGACTAGCGGCACAGATACGCAGTATTTT. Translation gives CATSDGSGTSGTDTQYF.